What follows describes a single TCR beta chain. The target antigen is unknown. The data stem from a study of OX40 agonist ivuxolimab in advanced cancers. Study details: Over 30% of patients had received prior checkpoint inhibitor therapy. General study points: The study observed clonal expansion of CD4+ and CD8+ blood T cells by week 6 at 0.1 to 3.0 mg/kg. The mean number of expanded clones was higher in CD8+ T cells than in CD4+.

The method was immunoSEQ multiplex PCR; TCRdb's version includes in-frame clones alone and lacks a portion of them. There are more than 85,000 clones in the sample; less than 95% occur only once, and 1.5% to 2% lies in the top ten. This CDR3 contains 15 residues. V was cut by 3 bases and J by 3 bases, with 15 bases left in between. CDR1 SGHAT and CDR2 FQNNGV come from the germline V gene. This chain links TRBV11-2 with TRBJ2-7; D is uncertain. The material sequenced was CD4+ or CD8+ T cells sorted from blood, taken in a trial of the OX40 agonist ivuxolimab. This sequence originates from an adult with an advanced solid tumor such as melanoma, head and neck, liver or kidney cancer. The CDR3 DNA sequence: TGTGCCAGCAGCTTCATCTTCCGAGACCTCTACGAGCAGTACTTC. This sequence encodes CASSFIFRDLYEQYF.